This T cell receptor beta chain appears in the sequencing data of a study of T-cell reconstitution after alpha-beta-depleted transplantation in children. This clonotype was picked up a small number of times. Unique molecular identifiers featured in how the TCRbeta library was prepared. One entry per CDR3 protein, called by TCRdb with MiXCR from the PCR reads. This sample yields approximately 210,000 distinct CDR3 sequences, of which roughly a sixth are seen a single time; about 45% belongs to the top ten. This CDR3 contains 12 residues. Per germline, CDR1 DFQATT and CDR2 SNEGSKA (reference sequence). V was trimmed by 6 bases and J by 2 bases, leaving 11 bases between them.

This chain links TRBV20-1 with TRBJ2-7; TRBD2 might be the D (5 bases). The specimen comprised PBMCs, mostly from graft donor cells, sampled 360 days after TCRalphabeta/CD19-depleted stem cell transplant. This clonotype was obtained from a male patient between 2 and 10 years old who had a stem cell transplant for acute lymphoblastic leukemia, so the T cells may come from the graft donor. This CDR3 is CSATTGTYEQYF. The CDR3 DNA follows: TGCAGTGCCACAACCGGGACCTACGAGCAGTACTTC.